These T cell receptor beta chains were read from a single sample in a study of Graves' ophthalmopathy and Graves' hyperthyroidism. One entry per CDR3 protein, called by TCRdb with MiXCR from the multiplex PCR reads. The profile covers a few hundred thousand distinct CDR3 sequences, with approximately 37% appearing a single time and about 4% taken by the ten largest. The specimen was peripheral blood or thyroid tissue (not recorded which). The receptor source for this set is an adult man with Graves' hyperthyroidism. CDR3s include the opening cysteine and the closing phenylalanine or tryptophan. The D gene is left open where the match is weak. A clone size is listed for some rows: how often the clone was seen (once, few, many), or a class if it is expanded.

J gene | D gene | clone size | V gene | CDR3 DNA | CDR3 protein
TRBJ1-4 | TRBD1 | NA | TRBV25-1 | TGTGCCAGCAGTGCTAGAGCACAGGGGAATGAAAAACTGTTTTTT | CASSARAQGNEKLFF
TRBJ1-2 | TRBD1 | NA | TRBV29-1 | TGCAGCCGGGACAGGGGTTCTGGCTACACCTTC | CSRDRGSGYTF
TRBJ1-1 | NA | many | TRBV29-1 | TGCAGCGGGGTTAACACTGAAGCTTTCTTT | CSGVNTEAFF
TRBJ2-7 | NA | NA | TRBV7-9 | TGTGCCAGCAGCCCAAACGCTAACAGGGACTACGAGCAGTACTTC | CASSPNANRDYEQYF
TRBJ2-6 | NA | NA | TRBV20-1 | TGCAGTGCTAGGAGTATGGATAGAGGTAACGTCCTGACTTTC | CSARSMDRGNVLTF
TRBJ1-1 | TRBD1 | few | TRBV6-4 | TGTGCCAGCAGTGACTCGACGCCGAACACCGGGACAGGGGGTCTTACTGAAGCTTTCTTT | CASSDSTPNTGTGGLTEAFF
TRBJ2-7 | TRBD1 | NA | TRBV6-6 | TGTGCCAGCAGTTACGGGACAGGGGGCTCCTACGAGCAGTACTTC | CASSYGTGGSYEQYF
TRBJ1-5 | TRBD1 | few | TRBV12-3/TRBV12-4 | TGTGCCAGCAGTTGGACAGGGGGCCAGCCCCAGCATTTT | CASSWTGGQPQHF
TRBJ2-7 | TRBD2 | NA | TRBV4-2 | TGTGCCAGCAGCCAAGATGGGACTAGCAACGAGCAGTACTTC | CASSQDGTSNEQYF
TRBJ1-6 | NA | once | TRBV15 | TGTGCCATCAGCAGAAACCAAGGAGGGAATTCACCCCTCCACTTT | CAISRNQGGNSPLHF
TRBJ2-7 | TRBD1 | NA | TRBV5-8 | TGTGCCAGCAGCTTGATCCAGGGGGCCGAGCAGTACTTC | CASSLIQGAEQYF
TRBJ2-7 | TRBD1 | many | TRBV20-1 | TGCAGTGCTAGAGATGCCGGGACAGGGAGCTACGAGCAGTACTTC | CSARDAGTGSYEQYF
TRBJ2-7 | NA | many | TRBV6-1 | TGTGCCAGCAGTGAACTTGGAGGCGGCGAGCAGTACTTC | CASSELGGGEQYF
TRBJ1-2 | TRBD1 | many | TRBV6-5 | TGTGCCAGCAGTGAGGGACAGGGACTGGGCTACACCTTC | CASSEGQGLGYTF
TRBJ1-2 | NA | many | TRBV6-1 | TGTGCCAGCAGTGAAGGGAGGAGTGTCTATGGCTACACCTTC | CASSEGRSVYGYTF
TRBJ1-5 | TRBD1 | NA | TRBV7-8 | TGTGCCAGCAGCCCACAGGGGAGCAATCAGCCCCAGCATTTT | CASSPQGSNQPQHF
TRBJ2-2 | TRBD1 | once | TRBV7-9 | TGTGCCAGCAGCTTCGGGACAGGGCGAGGAAACACCGGGGAGCTGTTTTTT | CASSFGTGRGNTGELFF
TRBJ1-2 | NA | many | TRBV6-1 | TGTGCCAGCAGTGAAGAGGAGTACAGGTCCTATGGCTACACCTTC | CASSEEEYRSYGYTF